This entry lists 17 T cell receptor beta chains sequenced from one sample in a study of T-cell memory formation after mild COVID-19. TCRdb re-analysed the 5' RACE reads in MiXCR, keeping a single row per CDR3 protein. The profile shows under 200,000 distinct CDR3 sequences, 10% to 15% of them singletons. The specimen sequenced was PBMCs or a T cell subset sorted from them (not recorded which). Receptor source: a man aged 18 to 29 who had mild COVID-19 (a few samples of this study predate the infection). Cell type and time point are not known.

This clonotype was recorded at least ten times. The chain couples TRBV7-2 to TRBJ2-2; D uncertain. Germline V CDR1 and CDR2: SGHTA, FQGNSA. With 2 bases removed from V and 5 bases from J, the gap between germline ends came to 6 bases. This CDR3 has 13 amino acids. The CDR3 spells CASSLSVTGELFF. CDR3 coding DNA: TGTGCCAGCAGCTTATCAGTGACCGGGGAGCTGTTTTTT.

V usage is TRBV7-9 and J usage is TRBJ1-2; D possibly corresponds to TRBD1 (6 bases). Germline values: CDR1 SEHNR, CDR2 FQNEAQ (reference sequence). The CDR3 runs 15 residues. V gave up 3 bases and J gave up 1 base, with 12 bases separating them. The CDR3 nucleotides are TGTGCCAGCAGCTTTTTCCGACAGGATAACTATGGCTACACCTTC. Protein product: CASSFFRQDNYGYTF.

This clonotype showed up just a few times. This chain connects TRBV6-5 to TRBJ1-1; no firm D call. Germline CDR1 and CDR2: MNHEY and SVGAGI. V was pared by 2 bases and J by 0 bases, with 7 bases between. CDR3 length: 14 amino acids. As DNA, the CDR3 is TGTGCCAGCAGTTACAACGGCATGAACACTGAAGCTTTCTTT. Translation: CASSYNGMNTEAFF.

In DNA, the CDR3 is TGTGCCAGCTCACCACGGGACAGGAACAATGTCCTTGGCTACACCTTC. Amino acid sequence: CASSPRDRNNVLGYTF. The genes are TRBV18 and TRBJ1-2; TRBD1 aligns across 8 bases. Unmatched junction bases numbered 11, after V lost 1 base and J lost 7 bases. The V gene's germline CDR1 is KGHSH and CDR2 LQKENI. The CDR3 has 16 residues.

This CDR3 reads CASSPGGHGDTQYF. CDR3 DNA: TGCGCCAGCAGCCCGGGGGGGCATGGAGATACGCAGTATTTT. This rearrangement joins TRBV5-1 to TRBJ2-3, with 8 bases matching TRBD2. The CDR3 is 14 residues long. The V gene's germline CDR1 is SGHRS and CDR2 YFSETQ. V lost 4 bases to trimming and J lost 5 bases; unmatched junction nucleotides: 6.

The chain recombines TRBV5-1 with TRBJ2-3; D gene ambiguous. CDR1 and CDR2 from the germline V gene are SGHRS and YFSETQ. V lost 0 bases, J lost 1 base, and 6 bases lay in between. CDR3 length: 14 residues. CDR3 nucleotides: TGCGCCAGCAGCTTGGGACAACGCACAGATACGCAGTATTTT. This codes for CASSLGQRTDTQYF.

The chain joins TRBV10-3 to TRBJ2-5; D gene ambiguous. Germline V gives CDR1 ENHRY, CDR2 SYGVKD. Deletions cut 0 bases from V and 5 bases from J, with 7 bases between. The CDR3 loop spans 13 amino acids. The CDR3 nucleotides are TGTGCCATCAGTGAGTCACTACGGGAGACCCAGTACTTC. Encoded protein: CAISESLRETQYF.

The gene calls are TRBV20-1 and TRBJ2-3; D not resolved. Germline assignment: CDR1 DFQATT and CDR2 SNEGSKA (reference sequence). V was trimmed by 5 bases and J by 6 bases, leaving 15 bases between them. This CDR3 is 13 amino acids long. The CDR3, as DNA: TGCAGTGCTTCCAAGTCCGGATTGGATACGCAGTATTTT. It yields the protein CSASKSGLDTQYF.

This clonotype showed up just a few times. V gene TRBV11-2 combines with J gene TRBJ2-4; D call uncertain. The CDR3 totals 12 residues. From germline, CDR1 is SGHAT and CDR2 FQNNGV. The V gene lost 4 bases and the J gene lost 6 bases, with 7 bases spanning the gap. The CDR3: CASSWSANIQYF. The CDR3 nucleotides read TGTGCCAGCAGCTGGAGCGCAAACATTCAGTACTTC.

This chain connects TRBV6-5 to TRBJ2-7; 11 positions match TRBD2. The CDR3 has 15 amino acids. Germline CDR1 and CDR2: MNHEY and SVGAGI. With V trimmed by 0 bases and J by 4 bases, 2 bases remained unmatched. This chain's CDR3 is CASSYSRTSGYEQYF. The CDR3 DNA sequence: TGTGCCAGCAGTTACTCCCGGACTAGCGGGTACGAGCAGTACTTC.

This clonotype was counted at least ten times. The chain employs TRBV20-1 and TRBJ2-3, with 12 bases matching TRBD2. V gave up 1 base and J gave up 2 bases; unmatched junction bases: 7. The CDR3 consists of 17 residues. CDR1 is DFQATT and CDR2 is SNEGSKA in the germline V gene (reference sequence). CDR3 nucleotide sequence: TGCAGTGCTAGAGTACTAGCGGGGGGAGCCCTCACAGATACGCAGTATTTT. The encoded protein is CSARVLAGGALTDTQYF.

The V and J genes are TRBV9 and TRBJ2-1, with D unresolved. The CDR3 has 14 residues. Trimming stripped 0 bases from V and 1 base from J, with 5 bases between. Germline V gene data show CDR1 as SGDLS and CDR2 as YYNGEE. The CDR3 protein is CASSVASSYNEQFF. The CDR3 bases are TGTGCCAGCAGCGTAGCCAGTTCCTACAATGAGCAGTTCTTC.

This clonotype was found a few times. In DNA, the CDR3 is TGCGCCAGCAGCCCGGCCGGCGGGACAGTCTACGAGCAGTACTTC. This codes for CASSPAGGTVYEQYF. V usage is TRBV4-1 and J usage is TRBJ2-7; perhaps TRBD1 as D (7 bases). V lost 4 bases and J 3 bases, leaving 16 bases between the germline ends. Germline V gene sequence: CDR1 MGHRA, CDR2 YSYEKL. CDR3 size: 15 residues.

The J gene is TRBJ2-3, the V gene TRBV7-9; D is unclear. This CDR3 has 16 amino acids. Per the germline V gene, CDR1 is SEHNR and CDR2 is FQNEAQ (reference sequence). Trimming shortened V by 4 bases and J by 1 base, and 15 bases separated the two germline ends. CDR3 protein: CASSSGGDSGTDTQYF. The CDR3 DNA reads TGTGCCAGCAGCTCCGGCGGAGACTCGGGCACAGATACGCAGTATTTT.

This clonotype came up a few times. Compared with germline, one end of the junction differs, possibly owing to a read error. CDR3 sequence (DNA): TGCGCTTCGGGGGGGAGGGATACGCAGTATTTT. The encoded protein is CASGGRDTQYF. This chain links TRBV7-8 with TRBJ2-3; the match to TRBD2 covers 8 bases. Germline CDR1 reads SGHVS; CDR2 reads FQNEAQ. This CDR3 contains 11 residues.

The CDR3 reads CASSPDGQGRETQYF. The CDR3 DNA sequence: TGTGCCAGCAGCCCAGACGGGCAGGGACGAGAGACCCAGTACTTC. The gene calls are TRBV9 and TRBJ2-5, with D perhaps assigned TRBD1 or TRBD2 (5 bases each). V dropped 4 bases and J dropped 4 bases, with 17 bases sitting between them. The CDR3 covers 15 residues. CDR1 is SGDLS and CDR2 is YYNGEE in the germline V gene.

This clonotype has only a few counts. The V gene is TRBV20-1, the J gene TRBJ2-1, with 7 nucleotides matching TRBD2. The CDR3 covers 16 residues. The ends lost 1 base at V and 0 bases at J; junction bases unmatched: 6. CDR1 is DFQATT, CDR2 SNEGSKA, per germline (reference sequence). The CDR3 nucleotides are TGCAGTGCTAGAGGACGAGCGGGGAGCTCCTACAATGAGCAGTTCTTC. This gives the protein CSARGRAGSSYNEQFF.